This is a list of T cell receptor beta chains from one sample in a study of T cells in Graves' hyperthyroidism and ophthalmopathy. TCRdb re-called the multiplex PCR reads through MiXCR, storing one row per CDR3 protein. The sample lists roughly 640,000 distinct CDR3 sequences; approximately 15% were seen once. Sequencing was carried out using blood. The source is a middle-aged woman with Graves' ophthalmopathy. Each CDR3 is given with its conserved first and last residue. D genes are given only for firm matches. Expanded clones are given a class, and other clones once, few, many or no size at all.

clone_size: few; cdr3_length: 16; v_call: TRBV18; j_call: TRBJ1-3; d_call: .; cdr3_nt: TGTGCCAGCTCAACCGGACGACAAAGCTCTGGAAACACCATATATTTT; cdr3_aa: CASSTGRQSSGNTIYF
clone_size: .; cdr3_length: 11; v_call: TRBV11-3; j_call: TRBJ2-2; d_call: TRBD2; cdr3_nt: TGTGCCAGCAGCTATGGACTAGGGCTGTTTTTT; cdr3_aa: CASSYGLGLFF
clone_size: many; cdr3_length: 13; v_call: TRBV20-1; j_call: TRBJ1-2; d_call: .; cdr3_nt: TGCAGTGCTCCCGGCGGAGGGAGTCATGGCTACACCTTC; cdr3_aa: CSAPGGGSHGYTF
clone_size: many; cdr3_length: 16; v_call: TRBV2; j_call: TRBJ2-4; d_call: .; cdr3_nt: TGTGCCAGCAGTGTGGGGAGAGGGGGTGCCAAAAACATTCAGTACTTC; cdr3_aa: CASSVGRGGAKNIQYF
clone_size: .; cdr3_length: 16; v_call: TRBV30; j_call: TRBJ2-1; d_call: TRBD2; cdr3_nt: TGTGCCTGGCTCGCCCGACTAGCGGGGTCCTACAATGAGCAGTTCTTC; cdr3_aa: CAWLARLAGSYNEQFF
clone_size: many; cdr3_length: 14; v_call: TRBV5-1; j_call: TRBJ2-3; d_call: .; cdr3_nt: TGTGCCAGCAGTTTATCAGGAGGCACAGATACGCAGTATTTT; cdr3_aa: CASSLSGGTDTQYF
clone_size: many; cdr3_length: 14; v_call: TRBV5-1; j_call: TRBJ2-3; d_call: .; cdr3_nt: TGCGCCAGCAGCCCGGAGGCGGTTACAGATACGCAGTATTTT; cdr3_aa: CASSPEAVTDTQYF
clone_size: few; cdr3_length: 13; v_call: TRBV6-1; j_call: TRBJ1-1; d_call: .; cdr3_nt: TGTGCCAGCAGTGTAACATATAACACTGAAGCTTTCTTT; cdr3_aa: CASSVTYNTEAFF
clone_size: many; cdr3_length: 13; v_call: TRBV20-1; j_call: TRBJ2-7; d_call: TRBD1; cdr3_nt: TGCAGTGCTACCGGGACAGGGCTCTACGAGCAGTACTTC; cdr3_aa: CSATGTGLYEQYF
clone_size: few; cdr3_length: 16; v_call: TRBV19; j_call: TRBJ1-5; d_call: TRBD1; cdr3_nt: TGTGCCAGTAGTAAAGGGGCAGGGGGCGTCGGTCAGCCCCAGCATTTT; cdr3_aa: CASSKGAGGVGQPQHF
clone_size: .; cdr3_length: 13; v_call: TRBV28; j_call: TRBJ2-5; d_call: .; cdr3_nt: TGTGCCACCGGCGACAATTACAGAGAGACCCAGTACTTC; cdr3_aa: CATGDNYRETQYF
clone_size: many; cdr3_length: 16; v_call: TRBV5-1; j_call: TRBJ1-2; d_call: .; cdr3_nt: TGCGCCAGCAGCTTTCGATCGGTTGCTTCTAACTATGGCTACACCTTC; cdr3_aa: CASSFRSVASNYGYTF
clone_size: many; cdr3_length: 15; v_call: TRBV5-1; j_call: TRBJ2-7; d_call: .; cdr3_nt: TGCGCCAGCAGCTTGATCCAGGGAAAATTTGCCGAGCAGTACTTC; cdr3_aa: CASSLIQGKFAEQYF
clone_size: .; cdr3_length: 14; v_call: TRBV30; j_call: TRBJ1-6; d_call: .; cdr3_nt: TGTGCCTGGAGGAGGGGCTCCTATAATTCACCCCTCCACTTT; cdr3_aa: CAWRRGSYNSPLHF
clone_size: few; cdr3_length: 15; v_call: TRBV11-3; j_call: TRBJ2-3; d_call: TRBD2; cdr3_nt: TGTGCCAGCAGCGCCGGGACTAGTGAGGGGGATACGCAGTATTTT; cdr3_aa: CASSAGTSEGDTQYF
clone_size: few; cdr3_length: 15; v_call: TRBV12-3/TRBV12-4; j_call: TRBJ1-1; d_call: .; cdr3_nt: TGTGCCAGCAGCCCCAAGGGGTCCCCGAACACTGAAGCTTTCTTT; cdr3_aa: CASSPKGSPNTEAFF
clone_size: few; cdr3_length: 16; v_call: TRBV18; j_call: TRBJ1-6; d_call: .; cdr3_nt: TGTGCCAGCTCACCAGCGGAGAGCTCCTATAATTCACCCCTCCACTTT; cdr3_aa: CASSPAESSYNSPLHF
clone_size: .; cdr3_length: 13; v_call: TRBV10-3; j_call: TRBJ1-2; d_call: .; cdr3_nt: TGTGCCATCAGGGGCAGGGGCGATGGCGGCTACACCTTC; cdr3_aa: CAIRGRGDGGYTF
clone_size: many; cdr3_length: 15; v_call: TRBV6-1; j_call: TRBJ1-5; d_call: .; cdr3_nt: TGTGCCAGCAGTGAAGCTAAATTGATCCTGCAGCCCCAGCATTTT; cdr3_aa: CASSEAKLILQPQHF
clone_size: many; cdr3_length: 16; v_call: TRBV6-1; j_call: TRBJ2-3; d_call: .; cdr3_nt: TGTGCCAGCAGTGAAAGGATAAGCCGGACGACAGATACGCAGTATTTT; cdr3_aa: CASSERISRTTDTQYF
clone_size: .; cdr3_length: 16; v_call: TRBV20-1; j_call: TRBJ2-5; d_call: .; cdr3_nt: TGCAGTGCTAGAGATAGGAAGCAGGACAGCCAAGAGACCCAGTACTTC; cdr3_aa: CSARDRKQDSQETQYF
clone_size: many; cdr3_length: 14; v_call: TRBV2; j_call: TRBJ2-7; d_call: TRBD2; cdr3_nt: TGTGCCAGCAGAGCGGGGCAGCTCTCCTACGAGCAGTACTTC; cdr3_aa: CASRAGQLSYEQYF
clone_size: many; cdr3_length: 17; v_call: TRBV2; j_call: TRBJ2-4; d_call: TRBD2; cdr3_nt: TGTGCCAGCAGTGAAAGACTAGCGGGCATAGCCAAAAACATTCAGTACTTC; cdr3_aa: CASSERLAGIAKNIQYF
clone_size: .; cdr3_length: 13; v_call: TRBV5-6; j_call: TRBJ1-2; d_call: .; cdr3_nt: TGTGCCAGCAGCTTTGGGGGGCGCTATGGCTACACCTTC; cdr3_aa: CASSFGGRYGYTF
clone_size: few; cdr3_length: 14; v_call: TRBV9; j_call: TRBJ2-3; d_call: TRBD2; cdr3_nt: TGTGCCAGCAGCGGGACTAGCCGCACAGATACGCAGTATTTT; cdr3_aa: CASSGTSRTDTQYF
clone_size: .; cdr3_length: 14; v_call: TRBV29-1; j_call: TRBJ1-2; d_call: .; cdr3_nt: TGCAGCGTTGAAGATCTTGAAACTGCTGCCGGCTACACCTTC; cdr3_aa: CSVEDLETAAGYTF
clone_size: many; cdr3_length: 14; v_call: TRBV7-9; j_call: TRBJ2-1; d_call: TRBD2; cdr3_nt: TGTGCCAGCAGCGAAACTAGCGGGATTAATGAGCAGTTCTTC; cdr3_aa: CASSETSGINEQFF
clone_size: many; cdr3_length: 18; v_call: TRBV6-2/TRBV6-3; j_call: TRBJ1-2; d_call: TRBD1; cdr3_nt: TGTGCCAGCAGTTACCCCCCCCAACAGGGGAGGGTAAAGTATGGCTACACCTTC; cdr3_aa: CASSYPPQQGRVKYGYTF